This T cell receptor beta chain was profiled in a study of cytomegalovirus exposure and HLA in healthy donors. The PCR contained 60 Vbeta and 13 Jbeta primers. Original processing methods: There were about 86 million unique TCR beta chains by a later count, and 10 million to 12 million of them were shared. Clones were sequenced by immunoSEQ multiplex PCR, and TCRdb holds only the in-frame ones, with some missing. The V and J calls and clone size are taken from that table; D and trimming were inferred from the DNA. The top ten hold less than 2% of the sample, which has 150,000 to 200,000 clones, roughly 87% seen once. The material sequenced was PBMCs. The receptor was isolated from a man aged 35-49 years in good health and CMV-seronegative.

The CDR3 spells CASSSSGTYSYEQYF. CDR3 DNA sequence: TGTGCCAGCAGCTCGTCCGGGACTTACTCCTACGAGCAGTACTTC. The chain recombines TRBV7-2 with TRBJ2-7; weak D call: TRBD2 (6 bases). The CDR3 contains 15 residues. Trimming cost V 4 bases and J 0 bases, with 13 bases left between them. Germline V gene sequence: CDR1 SGHTA, CDR2 FQGNSA.